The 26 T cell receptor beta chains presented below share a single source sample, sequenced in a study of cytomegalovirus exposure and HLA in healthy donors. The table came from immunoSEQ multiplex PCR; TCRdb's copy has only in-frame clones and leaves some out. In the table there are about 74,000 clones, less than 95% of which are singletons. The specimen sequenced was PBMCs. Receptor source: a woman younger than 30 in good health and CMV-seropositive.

CDR3 sequence reads: CASSTRGTGTDEQFF. DNA for the CDR3: TGTGCCAGCAGCACCAGGGGGACAGGGACGGATGAGCAGTTCTTC. This chain uses TRBV7-9 with TRBJ2-1; 9 nucleotides line up with TRBD1. V was clipped by 5 bases and J by 8 bases; unmatched bases: 10. The CDR3 totals 15 residues. The germline V gene encodes CDR1 SEHNR and CDR2 FQNEAQ (reference sequence).

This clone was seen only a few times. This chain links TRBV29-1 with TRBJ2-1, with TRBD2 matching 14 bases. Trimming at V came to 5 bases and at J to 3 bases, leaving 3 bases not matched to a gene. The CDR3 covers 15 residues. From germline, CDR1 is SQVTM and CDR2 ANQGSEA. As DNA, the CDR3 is TGCAGCGTTACGGGACTAGCGGGGGTCTACAATGAGCAGTTCTTC. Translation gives CSVTGLAGVYNEQFF.

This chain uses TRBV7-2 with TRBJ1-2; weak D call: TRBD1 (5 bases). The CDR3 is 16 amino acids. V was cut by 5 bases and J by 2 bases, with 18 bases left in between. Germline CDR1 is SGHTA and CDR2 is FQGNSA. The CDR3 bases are TGTGCCAGCAGCCCACCCAACCGGACACCCAACTATGGCTACACCTTC. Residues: CASSPPNRTPNYGYTF. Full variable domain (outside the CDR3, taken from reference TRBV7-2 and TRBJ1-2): GAGVSQSPSNKVTEKGKDVELRCDPISGHTALYWYRQSLGQGLEFLIYFQGNSAPDKSGLPSDRFSAERTGGSVSTLTIQRTQQEDSAVYLCASSPPNRTPNYGYTFGSGTRLTVV.

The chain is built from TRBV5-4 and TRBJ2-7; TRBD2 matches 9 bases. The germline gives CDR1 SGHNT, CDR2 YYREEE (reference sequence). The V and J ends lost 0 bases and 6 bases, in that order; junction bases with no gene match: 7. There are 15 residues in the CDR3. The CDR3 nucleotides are TGTGCCAGCAGCTTGGGGCTAGCGGGGAGAGGCGAGCAGTACTTC. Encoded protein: CASSLGLAGRGEQYF.

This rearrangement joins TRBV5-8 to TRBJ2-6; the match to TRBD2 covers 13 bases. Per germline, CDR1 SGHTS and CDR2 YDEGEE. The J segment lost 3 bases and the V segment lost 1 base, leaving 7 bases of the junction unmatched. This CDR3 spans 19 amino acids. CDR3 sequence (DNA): TGTGCCAGCAGCTTGAGGGGGACTAGCGGGATCAGTGGGGCCAACGTCCTGACTTTC. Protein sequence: CASSLRGTSGISGANVLTF.

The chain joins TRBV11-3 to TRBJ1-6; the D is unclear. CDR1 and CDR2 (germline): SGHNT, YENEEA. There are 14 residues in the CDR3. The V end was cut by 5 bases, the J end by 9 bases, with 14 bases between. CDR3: CASSLAGYGSPLHF. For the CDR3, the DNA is TGTGCCAGCAGCCTAGCGGGGTATGGTTCACCCCTCCACTTT.

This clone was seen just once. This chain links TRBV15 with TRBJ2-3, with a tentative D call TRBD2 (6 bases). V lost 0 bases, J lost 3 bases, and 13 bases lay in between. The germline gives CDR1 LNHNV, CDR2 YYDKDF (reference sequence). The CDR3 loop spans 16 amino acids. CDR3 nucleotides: TGTGCCACCAGCAGAGATCCCGCGGGGACGACAGATACGCAGTATTTT. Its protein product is CATSRDPAGTTDTQYF. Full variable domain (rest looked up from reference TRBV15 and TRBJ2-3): DAMVIQNPRYQVTQFGKPVTLSCSQTLNHNVMYWYQQKSSQAPKLLFHYYDKDFNNEADTPDNFQSRRPNTSFCFLDIRSPGLGDTAMYLCATSRDPAGTTDTQYFGPGTRLTVL.

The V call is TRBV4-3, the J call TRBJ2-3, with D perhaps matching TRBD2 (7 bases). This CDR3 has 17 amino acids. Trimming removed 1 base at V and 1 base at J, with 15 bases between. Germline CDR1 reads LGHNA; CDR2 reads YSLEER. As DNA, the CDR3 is TGCGCCAGCAGCCAAGTAATCGGGGGGCGGGGCACAGATACGCAGTATTTT. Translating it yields CASSQVIGGRGTDTQYF.

In DNA form, the CDR3 reads TGTGCCAGCAGTACCCTAGGGGTTGGAAACACCATATATTTT. Translating it yields CASSTLGVGNTIYF. The V call is TRBV6-1, the J call TRBJ1-3; a weak D match, TRBD1 (5 bases). Deletions cut 5 bases from V and 3 bases from J, with 11 bases between. The CDR3 runs 14 residues. Germline CDR1 and CDR2: MNHNS and SASEGT.

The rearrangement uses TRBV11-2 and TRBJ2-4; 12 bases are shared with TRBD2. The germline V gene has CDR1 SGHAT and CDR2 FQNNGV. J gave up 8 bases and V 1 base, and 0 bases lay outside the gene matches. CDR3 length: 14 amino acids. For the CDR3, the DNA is TGTGCCAGCAGCTTAGGACTAGCGGGGGACATTCAGTACTTC. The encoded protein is CASSLGLAGDIQYF.

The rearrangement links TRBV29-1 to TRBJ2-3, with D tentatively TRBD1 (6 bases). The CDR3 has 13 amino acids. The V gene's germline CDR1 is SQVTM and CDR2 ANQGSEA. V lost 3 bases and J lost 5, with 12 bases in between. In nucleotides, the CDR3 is TGCAGCGTTGACAGGGGTTACGTAGATACGCAGTATTTT. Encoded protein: CSVDRGYVDTQYF.

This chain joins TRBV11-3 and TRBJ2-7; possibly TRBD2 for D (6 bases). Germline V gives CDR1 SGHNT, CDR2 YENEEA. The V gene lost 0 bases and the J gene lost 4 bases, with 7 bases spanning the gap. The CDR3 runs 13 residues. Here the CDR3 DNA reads TGTGCCAGCAGCTTAGAGCGGGGATACGAGCAGTACTTC. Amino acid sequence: CASSLERGYEQYF.

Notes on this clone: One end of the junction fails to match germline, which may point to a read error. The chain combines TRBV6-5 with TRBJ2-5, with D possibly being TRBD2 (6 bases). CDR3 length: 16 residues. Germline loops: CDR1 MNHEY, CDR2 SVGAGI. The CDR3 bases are TGTGCCAGCAGTCACTCAGCTCTAGCGTCTGGAGAGACCCAGTACTTC. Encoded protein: CASSHSALASGETQYF.

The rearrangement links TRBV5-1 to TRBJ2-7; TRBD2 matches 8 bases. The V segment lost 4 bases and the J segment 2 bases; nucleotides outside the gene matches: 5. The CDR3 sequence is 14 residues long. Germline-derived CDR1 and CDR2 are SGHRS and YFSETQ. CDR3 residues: CASSSTSGAYEQYF. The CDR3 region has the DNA TGCGCCAGCAGCAGCACTAGCGGAGCCTACGAGCAGTACTTC. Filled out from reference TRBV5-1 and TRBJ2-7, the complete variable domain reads KAGVTQTPRYLIKTRGQQVTLSCSPISGHRSVSWYQQTPGQGLQFLFEYFSETQRNKGNFPGRFSGRQFSNSRSEMNVSTLELGDSALYLCASSSTSGAYEQYFGPGTRLTVT.

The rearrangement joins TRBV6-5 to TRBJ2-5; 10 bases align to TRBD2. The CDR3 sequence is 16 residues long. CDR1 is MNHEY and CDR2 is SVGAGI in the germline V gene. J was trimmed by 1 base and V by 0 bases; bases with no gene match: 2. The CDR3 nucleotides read TGTGCCAGCAGTTACTCGGGACTAGCGATCCAAGAGACCCAGTACTTC. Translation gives CASSYSGLAIQETQYF.

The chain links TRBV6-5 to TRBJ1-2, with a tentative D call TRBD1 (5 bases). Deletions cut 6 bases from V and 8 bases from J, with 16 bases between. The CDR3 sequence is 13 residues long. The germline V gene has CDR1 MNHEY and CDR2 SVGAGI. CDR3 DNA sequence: TGTGCCAGCAGACGGACCAGGGAGGAGGGCTACACCTTC. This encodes CASRRTREEGYTF.

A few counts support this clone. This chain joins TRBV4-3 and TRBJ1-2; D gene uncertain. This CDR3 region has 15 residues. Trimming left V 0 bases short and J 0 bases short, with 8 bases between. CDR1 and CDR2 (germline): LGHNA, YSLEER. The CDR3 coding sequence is TGCGCCAGCAGCCAAGATCTAGCAGCTAACTATGGCTACACCTTC. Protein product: CASSQDLAANYGYTF.

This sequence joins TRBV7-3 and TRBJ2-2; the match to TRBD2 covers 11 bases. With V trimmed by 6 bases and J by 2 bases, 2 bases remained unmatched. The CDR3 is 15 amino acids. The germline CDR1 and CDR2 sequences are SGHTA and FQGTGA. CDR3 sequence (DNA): TGTGCCAGCAGGGGGACTAGCGGTAACACCGGGGAGCTGTTTTTT. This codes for CASRGTSGNTGELFF. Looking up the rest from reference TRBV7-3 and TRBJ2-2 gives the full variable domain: GAGVSQTPSNKVTEKGKYVELRCDPISGHTALYWYRQSLGQGPEFLIYFQGTGAADDSGLPNDRFFAVRPEGSVSTLKIQRTERGDSAVYLCASRGTSGNTGELFFGEGSRLTVL.

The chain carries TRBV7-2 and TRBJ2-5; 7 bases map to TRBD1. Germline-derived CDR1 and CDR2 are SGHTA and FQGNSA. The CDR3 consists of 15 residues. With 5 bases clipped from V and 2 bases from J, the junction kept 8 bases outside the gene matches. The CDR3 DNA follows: TGTGCCAGCAGCCCCTCACCACAGGGGCAAGAGACCCAGTACTTC. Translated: CASSPSPQGQETQYF.

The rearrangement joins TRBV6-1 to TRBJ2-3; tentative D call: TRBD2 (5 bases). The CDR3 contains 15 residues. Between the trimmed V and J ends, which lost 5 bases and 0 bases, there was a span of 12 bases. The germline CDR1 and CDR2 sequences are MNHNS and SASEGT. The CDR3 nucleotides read TGTGCCAGCAGTTCGGACTGGGGTAGCACAGATACGCAGTATTTT. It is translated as CASSSDWGSTDTQYF.

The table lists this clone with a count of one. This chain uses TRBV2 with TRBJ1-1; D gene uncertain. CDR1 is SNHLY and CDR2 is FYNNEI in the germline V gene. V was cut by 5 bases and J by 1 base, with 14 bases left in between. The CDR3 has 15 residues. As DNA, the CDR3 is TGTGCCAGCAGTCGACCGGAGGCAGGGAACACTGAAGCTTTCTTT. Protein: CASSRPEAGNTEAFF.

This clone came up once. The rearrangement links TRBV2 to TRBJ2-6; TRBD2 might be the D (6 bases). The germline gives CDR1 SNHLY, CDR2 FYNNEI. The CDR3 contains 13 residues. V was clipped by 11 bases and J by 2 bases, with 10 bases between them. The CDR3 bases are TGTGCCGGCTCGGGAGCTGGGGCCAACGTCCTGACTTTC. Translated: CAGSGAGANVLTF.

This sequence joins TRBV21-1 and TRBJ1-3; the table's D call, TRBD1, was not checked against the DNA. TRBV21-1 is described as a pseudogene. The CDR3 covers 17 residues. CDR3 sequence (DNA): TGTGCCAGTCCCACAAGCTGGGACAGGGGGCCAGGAAACACCATATATTTT. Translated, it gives CASPTSWDRGPGNTIYF.

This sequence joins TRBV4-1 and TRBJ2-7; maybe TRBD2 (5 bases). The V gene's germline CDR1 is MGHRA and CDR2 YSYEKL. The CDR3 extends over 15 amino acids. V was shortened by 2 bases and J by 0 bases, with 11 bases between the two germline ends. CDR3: CASSQYSGSSYEQYF. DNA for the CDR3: TGCGCCAGCAGCCAATACTCGGGATCCTCCTACGAGCAGTACTTC.

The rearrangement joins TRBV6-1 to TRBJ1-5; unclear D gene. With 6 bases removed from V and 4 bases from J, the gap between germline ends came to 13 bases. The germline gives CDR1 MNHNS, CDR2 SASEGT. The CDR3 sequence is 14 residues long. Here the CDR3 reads CASRVYQENQPQHF. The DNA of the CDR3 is TGTGCCAGCAGGGTATATCAGGAAAATCAGCCCCAGCATTTT.

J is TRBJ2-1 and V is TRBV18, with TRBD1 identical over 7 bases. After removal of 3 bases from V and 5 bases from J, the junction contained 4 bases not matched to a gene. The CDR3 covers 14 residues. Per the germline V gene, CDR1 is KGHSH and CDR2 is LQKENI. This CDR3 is CASSPGTDDNEQFF. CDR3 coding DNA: TGTGCCAGCTCACCTGGGACAGACGACAATGAGCAGTTCTTC.